This TCR beta chain was captured by sequencing in a study of blood T cell repertoires in COVID-19. Study as a whole: Sites in the United States, Italy and Spain provided acute and convalescent COVID-19 samples. PBMCs, B-cell-depleted T cells, or T cells were the source of the cDNA or gDNA that made up the material.

The CDR3 extends over 13 amino acids. V trimming: 3 bases; J trimming: 6 bases; junction bases outside the gene matches: 2. The germline CDR1 and CDR2 sequences are SGHTS and YDEGEE. This clone came up once. Those who participated ranged in age from about 18 to 89 years and resided in under 25 US areas. Participant-reported clinical history was the basis for cohort assignment. This table comes from immunoSEQ multiplex PCR, and its TCRdb copy is limited to in-frame clones, with some not included. The sample contains roughly 190,000 clones, 85% to 90% of which appear only once. The genes are TRBV5-8 and TRBJ2-2; 7 bases fit TRBD2. Sequencing was performed on PBMCs or T cells enriched from blood (not recorded which). The origin of this receptor is a woman aged 35 to 49 in a cohort exposed to, infected with or recovered from COVID-19 (not recorded which). CDR3 in amino acids: CASSSGGPGELFF. The CDR3 coding sequence is TGTGCCAGCAGCTCGGGGGGTCCCGGGGAGCTGTTTTTT.